Presented here are 25 T cell receptor beta chains from one specimen sequenced in a study of blood T cell repertoires in COVID-19. The data were produced by immunoSEQ multiplex PCR, yet TCRdb's version contains in-frame clones alone and is incomplete. The sample gives under 250,000 clones, approximately 80% of which show up once; 1.3% is in the top ten. The source material was PBMCs or T cells enriched from blood (not recorded which). Every receptor here comes from a woman aged 40 to 50 with acute COVID-19.

This clone was seen a few times. The chain uses TRBV5-8 and TRBJ1-5, with D perhaps TRBD1 (6 bases). This CDR3 has 14 amino acids. Germline V CDR1 and CDR2: SGHTS, YDEGEE. V was clipped by 3 bases and J by 7 bases, with 14 bases between them. CDR3 protein: CASSSGTIYQPQHF. DNA of the CDR3: TGTGCCAGCAGCTCCGGGACAATCTACCAGCCCCAGCATTTT. Full variable domain (outside the CDR3, taken from reference TRBV5-8 and TRBJ1-5): EAGVTQSPTHLIKTRGQQATLRCSPISGHTSVYWYQQALGLGLQFLLWYDEGEERNRGNFPPRFSGRQFPNYSSELNVNALELEDSALYLCASSSGTIYQPQHFGDGTRLSIL.

Turning to this clone: Other DNA variants within this sample encode the same CDR3. This chain uses TRBV9 with TRBJ1-1; D unresolved. This CDR3 has 13 residues. Trimming took off 5 bases at V and 0 bases at J, with 8 bases between the two ends. CDR1 is SGDLS, CDR2 YYNGEE, per germline. CDR3 nucleotides: TGTGCCAGCAGTCGGGATTTGAACACTGAAGCTTTCTTT. Its protein is CASSRDLNTEAFF. Variable domain in full (rest from reference TRBV9 and TRBJ1-1): DSGVTQTPKHLITATGQRVTLRCSPRSGDLSVYWYQQSLDQGLQFLIQYYNGEERAKGNILERFSAQQFPDLHSELNLSSLELGDSALYFCASSRDLNTEAFFGQGTRLTVV.

This chain uses TRBV5-1 with TRBJ2-7, with D maybe TRBD1 (5 bases). Germline CDR1 reads SGHRS; CDR2 reads YFSETQ. V lost 0 bases and J 5 bases, leaving 18 bases between the germline ends. This CDR3 region has 16 residues. CDR3 nucleotide sequence: TGCGCCAGCAGCTTGGAGGGCATCGGACATAGTCACGAGCAGTACTTC. Translated: CASSLEGIGHSHEQYF.

The genes are TRBV5-1 and TRBJ1-4; a weak D match, TRBD1 (6 bases). The length of the CDR3 is 15 residues. Germline V gives CDR1 SGHRS, CDR2 YFSETQ. V shed 3 bases and J shed 4 bases, with 13 bases lying between them. CDR3 region: CASSYRGGDNEKLFF. DNA for the CDR3: TGCGCCAGCAGCTACAGAGGGGGTGATAATGAAAAACTGTTTTTT. The whole variable domain, filled in from reference TRBV5-1 and TRBJ1-4, reads KAGVTQTPRYLIKTRGQQVTLSCSPISGHRSVSWYQQTPGQGLQFLFEYFSETQRNKGNFPGRFSGRQFSNSRSEMNVSTLELGDSALYLCASSYRGGDNEKLFFGSGTQLSVL.

This clone was observed a handful of times. The chain joins TRBV7-9 to TRBJ2-1; 9 bases fit TRBD2. V shed 5 bases, J shed 11 bases, and the junction held 16 bases outside the gene matches. The germline V gene encodes CDR1 SEHNR and CDR2 FQNEAQ (reference sequence). The CDR3 extends over 16 amino acids. CDR3 bases: TGTGCCAGCAGCCTCCACACTAGCGGGCGCCGGGTAAAGCAGTTCTTC. Its protein product is CASSLHTSGRRVKQFF.

V usage is TRBV29-1 and J usage is TRBJ1-3, with a tentative D call TRBD1 (5 bases). Trimming removed 4 bases at V and 4 bases at J, with 11 bases between. CDR1 is SQVTM, CDR2 ANQGSEA, per germline. This CDR3 contains 13 residues. CDR3 sequence reads: CSVVGGSGNTIYF. CDR3 DNA: TGCAGCGTTGTGGGGGGGTCAGGAAACACCATATATTTT.

The chain is built from TRBV15 and TRBJ2-3; 8 bases map to TRBD2. Germline trimming cut 6 bases from V and 2 bases from J; bases unmatched to any gene: 4. In germline, CDR1 is LNHNV, CDR2 YYDKDF (reference sequence). The CDR3 is 14 amino acids. The CDR3 reads CATRTGGYTDTQYF. In DNA, the CDR3 is TGTGCCACCAGGACGGGGGGGTACACAGATACGCAGTATTTT. The variable domain in full, completed from reference TRBV15 and TRBJ2-3, reads DAMVIQNPRYQVTQFGKPVTLSCSQTLNHNVMYWYQQKSSQAPKLLFHYYDKDFNNEADTPDNFQSRRPNTSFCFLDIRSPGLGDTAMYLCATRTGGYTDTQYFGPGTRLTVL.

The V gene is TRBV24-1, the J gene TRBJ2-5; 8 nucleotides agree with TRBD1. The CDR3 runs to 16 residues. The germline gives CDR1 KGHDR, CDR2 SFDVKD. Germline trimming cut 5 bases from V and 2 bases from J; bases unmatched to any gene: 9. The CDR3 DNA follows: TGTGCCACCAGTGGTCCGGACAGGGATCATCAAGAGACCCAGTACTTC. The encoded protein is CATSGPDRDHQETQYF.

The DNA of the CDR3 is TGTGCCAGCAGCTTCCGAGATACCGGGGAGCTGTTTTTT. Amino acids: CASSFRDTGELFF. The V call is TRBV5-4, the J call TRBJ2-2, with no clear D. Trimming took off 2 bases at V and 5 bases at J, with 7 bases between the two ends. The V gene's germline CDR1 is SGHNT and CDR2 YYREEE (reference sequence). The CDR3 is 13 amino acids.

This chain uses TRBV11-2 with TRBJ2-2; D gene unclear. Germline lookup yields CDR1 SGHAT and CDR2 FQNNGV. The V and J ends lost 5 bases and 1 base respectively, with 8 bases between them. The CDR3 runs to 14 residues. The CDR3 region is CASSRFGNTGELFF. The CDR3 DNA is TGTGCCAGCAGCCGCTTCGGGAACACCGGGGAGCTGTTTTTT.

The chain links TRBV3-1 (or the pseudogene TRBV3-2) to TRBJ2-5; 9 nucleotides line up with TRBD2. CDR1 LGHDT and CDR2 YNNKEL come from the germline V gene (reference sequence). The CDR3 runs 13 residues. J was trimmed by 3 bases and V by 4 bases; bases with no gene match: 0. The CDR3 loop is CASSRGREETQYF. As DNA, the CDR3 is TGTGCCAGCAGCCGCGGGAGGGAAGAGACCCAGTACTTC.

The V gene is TRBV6-5, the J gene TRBJ2-2, with D possibly matching TRBD2 (6 bases). Germline CDR1 reads MNHEY; CDR2 reads SVGAGI. V lost 7 bases, J lost 1 base, and 10 bases lay in between. There are 14 residues in the CDR3. This CDR3 is CASTLGLNTGELFF. The DNA of the CDR3 is TGTGCCAGCACCTTGGGACTGAACACCGGGGAGCTGTTTTTT.

The chain is built from TRBV10-3 and TRBJ1-1; 7 bases line up with TRBD1. This CDR3 is built from 17 residues. CDR1 and CDR2 from the germline V gene are ENHRY and SYGVKD. The V gene end was trimmed by 2 bases and the J gene end by 3 bases; junction bases not matched to a gene: 12. CDR3 sequence (DNA): TGTGCCATCAGTGAGGGGGTAGGGGGCGGATTTGACACTGAAGCTTTCTTT. Translated, it gives CAISEGVGGGFDTEAFF.

The V gene is TRBV2, the J gene TRBJ1-2; the D gene is possibly TRBD1 (5 bases). Germline loops: CDR1 SNHLY, CDR2 FYNNEI. V dropped 3 bases and J dropped 4 bases, with 15 bases sitting between them. This CDR3 contains 15 residues. CDR3 amino acids: CASSDSGDSGYGYTF. CDR3 DNA: TGTGCCAGCAGTGACTCGGGGGATTCAGGCTATGGCTACACCTTC.

This sequence joins TRBV5-1 and TRBJ2-2, with 7 positions matching TRBD2. Germline V lookup: CDR1 SGHRS, CDR2 YFSETQ. This CDR3 region has 15 residues. The V segment lost 2 bases and the J segment 3 bases; nucleotides outside the gene matches: 4. In DNA form, the CDR3 reads TGCGCCAGCAGCTTCGTGGGAGGGGACACCGGGGAGCTGTTTTTT. Translation gives CASSFVGGDTGELFF.

V usage is TRBV5-1 and J usage is TRBJ2-1, with 12 bases matching TRBD2. The CDR3 runs to 14 residues. Germline V lookup: CDR1 SGHRS, CDR2 YFSETQ. Trimming removed 7 bases from V and 8 bases from J; junction bases left unmatched: 7. CDR3 sequence: CASRKTSGSDEQFF. The CDR3 DNA reads TGCGCCAGCCGAAAGACTAGCGGGAGCGATGAGCAGTTCTTC.

V is TRBV5-1 and J is TRBJ2-6, with TRBD2 as a possible D gene (6 bases). V lost 0 bases and J lost 0, with 13 bases in between. CDR1 and CDR2 (germline): SGHRS, YFSETQ. The CDR3 extends over 18 amino acids. CDR3 in DNA: TGCGCCAGCAGCTTGGGGCGGGACTTTAGCTCTGGGGCCAACGTCCTGACTTTC. It specifies CASSLGRDFSSGANVLTF.

This sequence joins TRBV4-1 and TRBJ1-2; D unclear. The CDR3 spans 16 residues. Germline-derived CDR1 and CDR2 are MGHRA and YSYEKL. V was clipped by 0 bases and J by 5 bases, with 16 bases between them. The CDR3 bases are TGCGCCAGCAGCCAAGATCGCTGGAGAGCGACTTATGGCTACACCTTC. This encodes CASSQDRWRATYGYTF.

The chain joins TRBV15 to TRBJ2-2; D remains ambiguous. V lost 0 bases, J lost 5 bases, and 16 bases lay in between. This CDR3 comprises 17 residues. Germline values: CDR1 LNHNV, CDR2 YYDKDF (reference sequence). The CDR3 sequence is CATSRDVGGRVTGELFF. In DNA form, the CDR3 reads TGTGCCACCAGCAGAGATGTTGGCGGCCGTGTGACCGGGGAGCTGTTTTTT.

This clone was counted once. It is likely a read error, because the conserved phenylalanine at the end of the CDR3 is missing. The limits of the CDR3 on the DNA are not certain, so only TCRdb's listed CDR3 is given. The V and J genes are TRBV29-1 and TRBJ1-2; the tabulated D call, TRBD1, remains unverified against the DNA. The CDR3 comprises 11 residues, both ends counted. Germline V gene lookup returns CDR1 SQVTM and CDR2 ANQGSEA. The CDR3 here is CSVLAGERVYV.

This chain links TRBV5-4 with TRBJ2-1, with unresolved D. The germline gives CDR1 SGHNT, CDR2 YYREEE (reference sequence). V was clipped by 7 bases and J by 0 bases, with 11 bases between them. The CDR3 loop spans 14 amino acids. CDR3 sequence: CASHEASSYNEQFF. The CDR3 nucleotides are TGTGCCAGCCACGAGGCGAGCTCCTACAATGAGCAGTTCTTC.

The chain recombines TRBV7-2 with TRBJ2-1, with 8 bases aligning to TRBD2. The CDR3 loop spans 17 amino acids. V lost 1 base, J lost 6 bases, and 11 bases stayed unmatched. CDR1 is SGHTA and CDR2 is FQGNSA in the germline V gene. CDR3 loop: CASSLVDGSGAFNEQFF. As DNA, the CDR3 is TGTGCCAGCAGCTTAGTGGATGGTAGCGGGGCGTTCAATGAGCAGTTCTTC. Full variable domain (remainder filled in from reference TRBV7-2 and TRBJ2-1): GAGVSQSPSNKVTEKGKDVELRCDPISGHTALYWYRQSLGQGLEFLIYFQGNSAPDKSGLPSDRFSAERTGGSVSTLTIQRTQQEDSAVYLCASSLVDGSGAFNEQFFGPGTRLTVL.

This chain connects TRBV5-4 to TRBJ2-1; 10 positions agree with TRBD2. From germline, CDR1 is SGHNT and CDR2 YYREEE (reference sequence). The CDR3 is 15 residues long. J gave up 9 bases and V 1 base, and 7 bases lay outside the gene matches. CDR3 residues: CASSLSSGGFGEQFF. The CDR3 DNA follows: TGTGCCAGCAGCTTGTCTAGCGGGGGTTTTGGTGAGCAGTTCTTC. Full variable domain (outside the CDR3, taken from reference TRBV5-4 and TRBJ2-1): ETGVTQSPTHLIKTRGQQVTLRCSSQSGHNTVSWYQQALGQGPQFIFQYYREEENGRGNFPPRFSGLQFPNYSSELNVNALELDDSALYLCASSLSSGGFGEQFFGPGTRLTVL.

The J gene is TRBJ2-1, the V gene TRBV10-3, with 12 nucleotides matching TRBD2. The CDR3 covers 14 residues. In germline, CDR1 is ENHRY, CDR2 SYGVKD. The junction had 4 bases not matched to a gene; V was cut back by 9 bases and J by 4 bases. The CDR3 nucleotides are TGTGCCATGTCCGGGACTAGCGGGTACAATGAGCAGTTCTTC. As protein: CAMSGTSGYNEQFF.

V is TRBV19 and J is TRBJ2-7; tentatively, D is TRBD2 (5 bases). The germline gives CDR1 LNHDA, CDR2 SQIVND (reference sequence). Trimming shortened V by 3 bases and J by 6 bases, and 12 bases separated the two germline ends. The CDR3 is 13 residues long. CDR3 region: CASSMERVGEQYF. CDR3 bases: TGTGCCAGTAGTATGGAGAGGGTCGGCGAGCAGTACTTC.